A selection of T cell receptor beta chains follows, all from one sample in a study of cytomegalovirus exposure and HLA in healthy donors. This table comes from immunoSEQ multiplex PCR, and its TCRdb copy is limited to in-frame clones, with some not included. The sample carries roughly 130,000 clones, roughly two thirds recorded once. The sequencing sample was made of PBMCs. These receptors originate from a man younger than 45 in good health and CMV-seropositive. The CDR3 runs from the conserved cysteine through the conserved F or W. The D gene is left open where the match is weak. Clone size is not always given. Where it is, it says once, few, many or a class for expanded clones.

NA | few | TRBJ2-7 | TRBV6-5 | CASSYPGSYEQYF | TGTGCCAGCAGTTACCCCGGCTCCTACGAGCAGTACTTC
NA | NA | TRBJ2-7 | TRBV15 | CATSRDGLSSYEQYF | TGTGCCACCAGCAGAGACGGTCTTAGCTCCTACGAGCAGTACTTC
TRBD1 | NA | TRBJ1-1 | TRBV18 | CASSPGARGLVTEAFF | TGTGCCAGCTCACCCGGGGCCAGGGGGTTGGTCACTGAAGCTTTCTTT
NA | NA | TRBJ2-3 | TRBV9 | CASTRGDSRDTQYF | TGTGCCAGCACTCGCGGGGATTCCAGGGATACGCAGTATTTT
TRBD1 | NA | TRBJ2-7 | TRBV29-1 | CSVESQAGGYEQYF | TGCAGCGTTGAGAGTCAAGCAGGGGGCTACGAGCAGTACTTC
NA | NA | TRBJ1-1 | TRBV30 | CAWSATASHTEAFF | TGTGCCTGGAGTGCGACAGCTTCTCACACTGAAGCTTTCTTT
TRBD1 | NA | TRBJ1-5 | TRBV2 | CASSSPETGYQPQHF | TGTGCCAGCAGTTCCCCCGAGACAGGGTATCAGCCCCAGCATTTT
TRBD2 | NA | TRBJ2-1 | TRBV10-3 | CAIGDRGSGSLYDEQFF | TGTGCCATCGGGGATCGGGGTAGCGGGAGCCTCTATGATGAGCAGTTCTTC
TRBD1 | NA | TRBJ1-2 | TRBV5-1 | CASSPIDRAASNYGYTF | TGCGCCAGCAGTCCGATTGACAGGGCTGCTTCTAACTATGGCTACACCTTC
TRBD2 | NA | TRBJ2-1 | TRBV4-3 | CASSQEVWASGRVSSYNEQFF | TGCGCCAGCAGCCAAGAAGTATGGGCTAGCGGGAGGGTCAGCTCCTACAATGAGCAGTTCTTC
TRBD2 | NA | TRBJ2-7 | TRBV2 | CASRLAGVYEQYF | TGTGCCAGCAGGCTAGCGGGAGTTTACGAGCAGTACTTC
TRBD1 | once | TRBJ1-1 | TRBV4-3 | CASSHAVGTDLHKNTEAFF | TGCGCCAGCAGCCACGCCGTCGGGACAGACTTACACAAGAACACTGAAGCTTTCTTT
NA | NA | TRBJ2-2 | TRBV7-2 | CASSLRLADNTGELFF | TGTGCCAGCAGCTTACGATTAGCAGATAACACCGGGGAGCTGTTTTTT
NA | NA | TRBJ2-7 | TRBV5-6 | CASSWGDRSYEQYF | TGTGCCAGCAGCTGGGGGGACCGATCCTACGAGCAGTACTTC
TRBD1 | NA | TRBJ1-3 | TRBV7-2 | CASSTGGAGNTIYF | TGTGCCAGCAGCACAGGGGGAGCTGGAAACACCATATATTTT
TRBD2 | NA | TRBJ2-1 | TRBV13 | CASSSQLAGVVYEQFF | TGTGCCAGCAGCTCCCAGCTAGCGGGAGTTGTATATGAGCAGTTCTTC
TRBD2 | NA | TRBJ2-5 | TRBV30 | CAWSVLRLTSGQETQYF | TGTGCCTGGAGTGTACTTAGGTTGACTAGCGGGCAAGAGACCCAGTACTTC
TRBD2 | NA | TRBJ2-3 | TRBV29-1 | CSVTSGTDTQYF | TGCAGCGTGACTAGCGGGACAGATACGCAGTATTTT
TRBD2 | NA | TRBJ2-3 | TRBV27 | CASTHNSGLAGGGTDTQYF | TGTGCCAGCACCCACAATTCCGGACTAGCGGGTGGGGGGACAGATACGCAGTATTTT
TRBD1 | NA | TRBJ1-1 | TRBV29-1 | CSGGQGGPEAFF | TGCAGCGGAGGACAGGGAGGTCCTGAAGCTTTCTTT
NA | NA | TRBJ2-7 | TRBV7-2 | CASSLMKHEQYF | TGTGCCAGCAGCTTAATGAAGCACGAGCAGTACTTC
NA | NA | TRBJ2-7 | TRBV6-5 | CASSFTPNYEQYF | TGTGCCAGCAGTTTCACTCCTAACTACGAGCAGTACTTC
TRBD2 | NA | TRBJ2-1 | TRBV18 | CASSPPGLAINEQFF | TGTGCCAGCTCACCGCCGGGACTAGCGATCAATGAGCAGTTCTTC
TRBD2 | NA | TRBJ2-1 | TRBV7-3 | CASSLLAVDNEQFF | TGTGCCAGCAGCTTACTAGCGGTAGACAATGAGCAGTTCTTC
NA | once | TRBJ1-2 | TRBV29-1 | CSVGWAGVDARGYTF | TGCAGCGTTGGTTGGGCAGGGGTGGATGCTAGAGGCTACACCTTC
TRBD1 | NA | TRBJ1-1 | TRBV5-4 | CASSLGQGVGTAFF | TGTGCCAGCAGCTTGGGGCAGGGGGTTGGAACGGCTTTCTTT
NA | NA | TRBJ1-1 | TRBV5-1 | CASSSMPQTGGEAFF | TGCGCCAGCAGCTCCATGCCTCAGACAGGTGGTGAAGCTTTCTTT
NA | NA | TRBJ1-4 | TRBV28 | CASSYPEGGIREKLFF | TGTGCCAGCAGCTACCCGGAGGGAGGGATTCGGGAAAAACTGTTTTTT
TRBD2 | NA | TRBJ2-1 | TRBV6-1 | CASAREGLIAPSFF | TGTGCCAGCGCGCGGGAGGGCCTTATCGCCCCGTCGTTCTTC
TRBD1 | NA | TRBJ2-5 | TRBV19 | CATRGRNQETQYF | TGTGCCACCAGGGGGCGAAACCAAGAGACCCAGTACTTC
NA | NA | TRBJ1-2 | TRBV7-8 | CASSPTRDTTYGYTF | TGTGCCAGCAGCCCAACCCGGGACACGACTTATGGCTACACCTTC
NA | NA | TRBJ2-7 | TRBV4-1 | CASSQEEHSGYEQYF | TGCGCCAGCAGCCAAGAGGAACACTCCGGGTACGAGCAGTACTTC
TRBD1 | NA | TRBJ2-7 | TRBV27 | CASKGTEPWEQYF | TGTGCCAGCAAAGGGACAGAGCCATGGGAGCAGTACTTC
TRBD1 | few | TRBJ1-6 | TRBV5-4 | CASSPDRVPNSPLHF | TGTGCCAGCAGCCCGGACAGGGTGCCTAATTCACCCCTCCACTTT
NA | NA | TRBJ2-2 | TRBV18 | CASSPSGTGELFF | TGTGCCAGCTCACCCTCGGGCACCGGGGAGCTGTTTTTT
NA | NA | TRBJ1-1 | TRBV6-1 | CASTLNHGERTEAFF | TGTGCCAGCACCTTGAACCACGGGGAACGAACTGAGGCTTTCTTT
NA | NA | TRBJ1-2 | TRBV5-4 | CASSWARGYGYTF | TGTGCCAGCAGCTGGGCCAGGGGCTATGGCTACACCTTC
TRBD2 | NA | TRBJ2-2 | TRBV5-1 | CASTSGSYTGELFF | TGCGCCAGCACTAGCGGGAGTTACACCGGGGAGCTGTTTTTT
TRBD2 | NA | TRBJ2-7 | TRBV9 | CASSGSGLAGDEQYF | TGTGCCAGCAGCGGTTCGGGACTAGCGGGAGACGAGCAGTACTTC
NA | few | TRBJ1-1 | TRBV5-1 | CASSYGAMNTEAFF | TGCGCCAGCAGTTATGGGGCTATGAACACTGAAGCTTTCTTT
TRBD1 | once | TRBJ2-7 | TRBV28 | CASSYRDRELGRYF | TGTGCCAGCAGTTACCGGGACAGGGAGTTGGGGCGGTACTTC